These 11 T cell receptor beta chains came from one sample sequenced in a study of breast tumors, draining lymph nodes, adjacent tissues. TCRdb re-analysed the multiplex PCR reads in MiXCR, keeping a single row per CDR3 protein. Among about 270,000 distinct CDR3 sequences listed, around 30% were seen once. Axillary draining lymph nodes of breast cancer patients supplied the node samples. Sequenced sample: axillary lymph node tissue. These receptors were obtained from a female donor with breast cancer. Some clones in this sample may be carry-over from other donors' samples.

This clonotype has at least ten counts. This chain uses TRBV12-5 with TRBJ1-2; TRBD1 is a possible D gene (5 bases). The V gene's germline CDR1 is LGHNT and CDR2 FRNRAP. The CDR3 sequence is 17 residues long. Trimming stripped 1 base from V and 7 bases from J, with 22 bases between. This CDR3 reads CASGLALLSGTQGGYTF. In DNA, the CDR3 is TGTGCTAGTGGTTTGGCCCTACTCTCCGGGACTCAGGGTGGCTACACCTTC.

Notes on this clonotype: This likely comes from a read error, as the CDR3 has no conserved phenylalanine or tryptophan at its end. The chain recombines TRBV7-9 with TRBJ1-5; no clear D. The CDR3 is 14 residues long. Germline V gene sequence: CDR1 SEHNR, CDR2 FQNEAQ (reference sequence). The V gene lost 7 bases and the J gene lost 11 bases, with 21 bases spanning the gap. For the CDR3, the DNA is TGTGCCAGCACTAGAAGCGGGTACCAAGAGACCCAGCATCTT. Translated, it gives CASTRSGYQETQHL.

The chain carries TRBV10-3 and TRBJ2-3; 9 bases line up with TRBD2. CDR3 length: 14 residues. Losses at the gene ends were 5 bases for V and 11 bases for J; bases not matched to a gene: 11. Germline loops: CDR1 ENHRY, CDR2 SYGVKD. The CDR3 spells CAISRREGQDEQYF. The CDR3 DNA follows: TGTGCCATCAGTCGGCGGGAGGGCCAGGATGAGCAGTATTTT.

At least ten counts were recorded for this clonotype. Its ends do not fully match the called genes, so a read error is possible. V and J are TRBV29-1 and TRBJ2-2; D is unclear. This CDR3 is 13 amino acids long. Germline V gives CDR1 SQVTM, CDR2 ANQGSEA. The chain's CDR3 is CSVEDENTGELFF. The CDR3 DNA is TGCAGCGTGGAAGACGAGAACACCGGGGAGCTGTTTTTT.

Many counts were recorded for this clonotype. This chain links TRBV20-1 with TRBJ2-1, with 8 bases aligning to TRBD1. With V trimmed by 6 bases and J by 6 bases, 10 bases remained unmatched. The CDR3 covers 14 residues. Germline CDR1 reads DFQATT; CDR2 reads SNEGSKA (reference sequence). CDR3 loop: CSAPLRGRVNEQFF. CDR3 sequence (DNA): TGCAGTGCACCGCTCAGGGGGCGCGTCAATGAGCAGTTCTTC.

The V and J genes are TRBV6-5 and TRBJ2-3; 9 bases align to TRBD1. CDR1 is MNHEY, CDR2 SVGAGI, per germline. V shed 9 bases, J shed 3 bases, and the junction held 13 bases outside the gene matches. The CDR3 covers 16 residues. The chain's CDR3 is CARSRRQGVMTDTQYF. CDR3 DNA: TGTGCCAGGAGTCGGAGACAGGGGGTCATGACAGATACGCAGTATTTT.

A remark on this clonotype: The junction departs from the called germline gene at one end, perhaps through a read error. V and J are TRBV20-1 and TRBJ1-2; 8 bases are a match to TRBD1. Germline CDR1 and CDR2: DFQATT and SNEGSKA (reference sequence). The CDR3 length is 12 residues. CDR3 in DNA: TGCGGTGCTTTGACAGGGGAATATGGCTCCACCTTC. Translating gives CGALTGEYGSTF.

As to this clonotype: The conserved final phenylalanine or tryptophan is absent from the CDR3, which likely points to a read error. The chain joins TRBV28 to TRBJ2-7; 7 bases map to TRBD1. The V segment lost 5 bases and the J segment 1 base; nucleotides outside the gene matches: 8. The germline gives CDR1 MDHEN, CDR2 SYDVKM. The CDR3 contains 15 residues. The DNA for the CDR3 is TGTGCCAGCAGTCCCCTGACAGGGCTATCCTACGAGCAGTACTTA. Translated: CASSPLTGLSYEQYL.

V is TRBV7-4 and J is TRBJ2-7, with TRBD2 matching 9 bases. There are 14 residues in the CDR3. V trimming: 8 bases; J trimming: 6 bases; junction bases outside the gene matches: 11. Germline values: CDR1 SGHVT, CDR2 SQSDAQ. CDR3 nucleotides: TGTGCCAGCGGCCAAGCGGGGGGATCTGGCGAGCAGTACTTC. Translation: CASGQAGGSGEQYF.

Notes on this clonotype: In this CDR3 the conserved last residue, phenylalanine or tryptophan, is missing, so a read error is likely. The rearrangement uses TRBV11-3 and TRBJ2-7; the match to TRBD2 covers 8 bases. The V and J ends lost 5 bases and 5 bases, in that order; junction bases with no gene match: 8. The CDR3 contains 14 residues. Germline CDR1 is SGHNT and CDR2 is YENEEA. The CDR3 region has the DNA TGTGCCAGCAGCCTCCAGCGGGAGACAAACGAGCAGTACCTC. Translation: CASSLQRETNEQYL.

This clonotype was found many times. This chain joins TRBV7-8 and TRBJ2-1; D is ambiguous. Germline assignment: CDR1 SGHVS and CDR2 FQNEAQ. V shed 5 bases and J shed 6 bases, with 8 bases lying between them. The CDR3 extends over 12 amino acids. The CDR3 DNA follows: TGTGCCAGCAGCGCGCTTGTCAATGAGCAGTTCTTC. Its protein product is CASSALVNEQFF.